These 15 T cell receptor beta chains were sequenced from one sample in a study of T cell responses to AZD1222 COVID-19 vaccine. TCRdb's copy holds only in-frame clones and misses some; the assay was immunoSEQ multiplex PCR. The sample has 98,000 or so clones; approximately 89% are singletons. This material consisted of peripheral blood, taken on day 0 of AZD1222 vaccination. The receptors were sampled from an adult in good health.

CDR3: CATSRDLEWGKKDTQYF. For the CDR3, the DNA is TGTGCCACCAGCAGAGATTTGGAGTGGGGTAAAAAAGATACGCAGTATTTT. V gene TRBV15 combines with J gene TRBJ2-3; D is unclear. Germline CDR1 LNHNV, CDR2 YYDKDF (reference sequence). The ends were cut back, 0 bases at V and 5 bases at J, with 18 bases in the middle. The CDR3 is 17 residues long. Full variable domain (remainder filled in from reference TRBV15 and TRBJ2-3): DAMVIQNPRYQVTQFGKPVTLSCSQTLNHNVMYWYQQKSSQAPKLLFHYYDKDFNNEADTPDNFQSRRPNTSFCFLDIRSPGLGDTAMYLCATSRDLEWGKKDTQYFGPGTRLTVL.

The J gene is TRBJ2-1, the V gene TRBV5-1; D remains ambiguous. The CDR3 runs to 15 residues. CDR1 is SGHRS and CDR2 is YFSETQ in the germline V gene. Trimming shortened V by 0 bases and J by 8 bases, and 15 bases separated the two germline ends. CDR3 nucleotide sequence: TGCGCCAGCAGCTTGGCCGAGGTAGTAGTATATGAGCAGTTCTTC. Protein sequence: CASSLAEVVVYEQFF.

The V and J genes are TRBV5-4 and TRBJ1-4; TRBD1 might be the D (5 bases). The germline V gene has CDR1 SGHNT and CDR2 YYREEE (reference sequence). The CDR3 spans 15 residues. V was shortened by 4 bases and J by 10 bases, with 20 bases between the two germline ends. CDR3 in amino acids: CASSLGGQGTTKLFF. The CDR3 DNA is TGTGCCAGCAGCCTTGGTGGGCAGGGTACCACAAAACTGTTTTTT.

V is TRBV11-2 and J is TRBJ2-2; tentatively, D is TRBD1 (6 bases). The ends were cut back, 3 bases at V and 3 bases at J, with 11 bases in the middle. The CDR3 is made up of 15 amino acids. Per germline, CDR1 SGHAT and CDR2 FQNNGV. CDR3 in amino acids: CASSLGNRDTGELFF. The DNA of the CDR3 is TGTGCCAGCAGCTTGGGGAACAGGGACACCGGGGAGCTGTTTTTT.

The V and J genes are TRBV4-1 and TRBJ2-1; D tentatively fits TRBD1 or TRBD2 (6 bases each). This CDR3 has 15 amino acids. The V gene's germline CDR1 is MGHRA and CDR2 YSYEKL. V dropped 3 bases and J dropped 3 bases, with 12 bases sitting between them. The CDR3 region has the DNA TGCGCCAGCAGCCAGAGTGGGGGGCTCTACAATGAGCAGTTCTTC. Its translation is CASSQSGGLYNEQFF.

On this clone: Because the CDR3 is missing its conserved closing phenylalanine or tryptophan, this is likely a read error. It is unclear where the CDR3 begins or ends on the DNA, so no DNA is shown, and the CDR3 is as TCRdb lists it. This chain's CDR3 is CASSMGQENSPLHL. The V gene is TRBV21-1, the J gene TRBJ1-6; TRBD1 reflects the table's D call only, with no check against the DNA. TRBV21-1 is deemed a pseudogene. The CDR3 has 14 residues if both end residues are counted.

The chain has TRBV5-4 and TRBJ1-5; D might be TRBD1 (5 bases). The CDR3 spans 13 residues. From germline, CDR1 is SGHNT and CDR2 YYREEE (reference sequence). Trimming shortened V by 3 bases and J by 3 bases, and 7 bases separated the two germline ends. The chain's CDR3 is CASSSGPNQPQHF. Written as DNA, the CDR3 is TGTGCCAGCAGCTCGGGGCCCAATCAGCCCCAGCATTTT.

The chain carries TRBV7-2 and TRBJ1-3; TRBD1 might be the D (5 bases). Trimming shortened V by 5 bases and J by 0 bases, and 11 bases separated the two germline ends. This CDR3 region has 15 residues. Germline CDR1 and CDR2: SGHTA and FQGNSA. The CDR3 nucleotides are TGTGCCAGCAGCCCTCAGGGAAGCTCTGGAAACACCATATATTTT. Its translation: CASSPQGSSGNTIYF.

Note on this clone: One end of the junction varies from germline; a read error may be responsible. The genes are TRBV29-1 and TRBJ2-4, with D possibly being TRBD1 (5 bases). This CDR3 is 18 amino acids long. Germline V gene lookup returns CDR1 SQVTM and CDR2 ANQGSEA. CDR3 region: CSAELAGKQSRGKNIQYF. CDR3 coding DNA: TGCAGCGCTGAATTAGCAGGGAAGCAGAGCAGAGGCAAAAACATTCAGTACTTC.

Of note for this clone: The CDR3 end shows no conserved phenylalanine or tryptophan, and so a read error is likely. The chain joins TRBV28 to TRBJ1-6; D perhaps matches TRBD1 (5 bases). The CDR3 consists of 14 residues. The V gene's germline CDR1 is MDHEN and CDR2 SYDVKM. V was trimmed by 6 bases and J by 10 bases, leaving 16 bases between them. The CDR3 reads CASRFTTVTSPLHL. As DNA, the CDR3 is TGTGCCAGCAGGTTCACGACAGTAACCTCACCCCTCCACCTT.

The chain uses TRBV3-1 (or the pseudogene TRBV3-2) and TRBJ1-2; TRBD1 is a possible D gene (5 bases). The germline V gene encodes CDR1 LGHDT and CDR2 YNNKEL (reference sequence). This CDR3 spans 15 amino acids. Trimming stripped 2 bases from V and 2 bases from J, with 12 bases between. This chain's CDR3 is CASSQNGQGNYGYTF. CDR3 nucleotides: TGTGCCAGCAGCCAAAATGGGCAGGGAAACTATGGCTACACCTTC.

This sequence joins TRBV6-5 and TRBJ1-2; 9 positions agree with TRBD1. The CDR3 is 15 residues long. V trimming: 5 bases; J trimming: 6 bases; junction bases outside the gene matches: 10. Per the germline V gene, CDR1 is MNHEY and CDR2 is SVGAGI. Here the CDR3 DNA reads TGTGCCAGCAGTCTTTTCTCACAGGGGGCGGATGGCTACACCTTC. Translated, it gives CASSLFSQGADGYTF.

This clone was counted only a few times. This rearrangement joins TRBV12-5 to TRBJ2-4; 7 bases align to TRBD1. Looked up from germline, CDR1 is LGHNT and CDR2 is FRNRAP. The CDR3 is 14 amino acids. V was clipped by 5 bases and J by 5 bases; unmatched bases: 6. In DNA form, the CDR3 reads TGTGCTAGTGGTCTGGGACAGAGGCAAAACATTCAGTACTTC. Protein sequence: CASGLGQRQNIQYF.

The chain has TRBV6-5 and TRBJ1-1; D not resolved. Germline CDR1 reads MNHEY; CDR2 reads SVGAGI. With 5 bases removed from V and 1 base from J, the gap between germline ends came to 8 bases. The CDR3 length is 13 residues. The CDR3 is CASSTAGNTEAFF. DNA of the CDR3: TGTGCCAGCAGTACAGCAGGGAACACTGAAGCTTTCTTT.

DNA of the CDR3: TGTGCCAGCTCACCTTCCGGGACCACTGAAGCTTTCTTT. This sequence encodes CASSPSGTTEAFF. The genes are TRBV18 and TRBJ1-1; D is perhaps TRBD1 (5 bases). V gave up 3 bases and J gave up 4 bases, with 9 bases separating them. Germline CDR1 reads KGHSH; CDR2 reads LQKENI. This CDR3 region has 13 residues.